This is a list of T cell receptor beta chains from one sample in a study of T cell responses to AZD1222 COVID-19 vaccine. Method: immunoSEQ multiplex PCR; TCRdb's copy keeps in-frame clones and lacks some. The top ten clones hold approximately 1.3% of a sample with approximately 100,000 clones, more than 85% of them seen once. Sequencing was performed on peripheral blood, taken on day 0 of AZD1222 vaccination. The receptors were sampled from an adult in good health. The CDR3 runs from the conserved cysteine through the conserved F or W. D genes are given only for firm matches.

D	V	J	CDR3
.	TRBV5-6	TRBJ1-1	CASSLFRAGVNTEAFF
.	TRBV28	TRBJ1-4	CASSLSRAMARNEKLFF
.	TRBV4-3	TRBJ1-2	CASSQTRTGNYGYTF
TRBD1	TRBV11-2	TRBJ1-5	CASSSGQGRNQPQHF
.	TRBV4-3	TRBJ1-6	CASSQEHRASPLHF
.	TRBV29-1	TRBJ2-2	CSVGQGPGELFF
.	TRBV3-1/TRBV3-2	TRBJ1-2	CASSQDWFGGAGYTF
TRBD2	TRBV5-4	TRBJ2-5	CASSPTSGPQETQYF
.	TRBV5-4	TRBJ2-5	CASSLGPYKETQYF
.	TRBV7-9	TRBJ2-5	CASSLGGPHQETQYF
TRBD2	TRBV5-1	TRBJ2-5	CASSLAGTSGSGQETQYF